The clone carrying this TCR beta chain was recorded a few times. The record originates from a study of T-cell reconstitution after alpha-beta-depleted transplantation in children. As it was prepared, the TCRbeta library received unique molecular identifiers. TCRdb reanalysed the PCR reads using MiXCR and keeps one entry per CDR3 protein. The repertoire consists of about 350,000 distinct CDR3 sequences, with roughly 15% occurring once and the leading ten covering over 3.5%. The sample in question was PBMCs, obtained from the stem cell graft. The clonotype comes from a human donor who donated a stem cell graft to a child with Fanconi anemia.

Here the CDR3 DNA reads TGTGCCAGCAGCTTGTCCGGGCTGGTCTCCTACAATGAGCAGTTCTTC. It is translated as CASSLSGLVSYNEQFF. The chain couples TRBV7-2 to TRBJ2-1; D uncertain. The CDR3 consists of 16 residues. V lost 3 bases, J lost 0 bases, and 12 bases lay in between. Germline V CDR1 and CDR2: SGHTA, FQGNSA.